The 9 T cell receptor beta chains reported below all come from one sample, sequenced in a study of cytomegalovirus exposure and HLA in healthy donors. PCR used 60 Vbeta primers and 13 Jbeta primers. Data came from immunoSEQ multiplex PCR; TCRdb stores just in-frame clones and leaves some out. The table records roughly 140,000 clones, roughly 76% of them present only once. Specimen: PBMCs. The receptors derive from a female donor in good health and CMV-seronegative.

CDR3 nucleotide sequence: TGTGCCAGCAGCGCCCTCCGGGACTACCGACACAATGAGCAGTTCTTC. As protein: CASSALRDYRHNEQFF. This rearrangement joins TRBV4-2 to TRBJ2-1; 7 bases are a match to TRBD2. V shed 5 bases and J 5 bases; nucleotides not matched to a gene: 12. Per the germline V gene, CDR1 is LGHNA and CDR2 is YNFKEQ. There are 16 residues in the CDR3.

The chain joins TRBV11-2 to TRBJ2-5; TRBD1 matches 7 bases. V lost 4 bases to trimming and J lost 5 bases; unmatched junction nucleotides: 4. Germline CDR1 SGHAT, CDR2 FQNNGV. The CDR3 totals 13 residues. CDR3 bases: TGTGCCAGCAGCTGGGACAGTAGGGAGACCCAGTACTTC. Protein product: CASSWDSRETQYF.

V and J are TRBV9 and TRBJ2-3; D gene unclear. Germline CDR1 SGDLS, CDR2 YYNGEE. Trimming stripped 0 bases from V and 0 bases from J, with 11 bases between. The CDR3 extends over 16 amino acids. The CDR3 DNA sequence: TGTGCCAGCAGCGTAGAGAGGCGTTCTAGCACAGATACGCAGTATTTT. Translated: CASSVERRSSTDTQYF.

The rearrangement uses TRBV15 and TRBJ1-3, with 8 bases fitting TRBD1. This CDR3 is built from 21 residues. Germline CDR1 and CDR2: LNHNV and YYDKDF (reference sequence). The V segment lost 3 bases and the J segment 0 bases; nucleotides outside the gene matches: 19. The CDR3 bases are TGTGCCACCAGCAGTCCCCGGGGGACCCATGACAGGGGCCTCTCTGGAAACACCATATATTTT. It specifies CATSSPRGTHDRGLSGNTIYF.

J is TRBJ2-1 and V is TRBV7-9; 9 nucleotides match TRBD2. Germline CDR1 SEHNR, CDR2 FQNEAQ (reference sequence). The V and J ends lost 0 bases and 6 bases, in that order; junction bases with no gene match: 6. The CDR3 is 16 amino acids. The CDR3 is CASSLAMRTSANEQFF. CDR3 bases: TGTGCCAGCAGCTTAGCGATGAGGACTAGCGCCAATGAGCAGTTCTTC.

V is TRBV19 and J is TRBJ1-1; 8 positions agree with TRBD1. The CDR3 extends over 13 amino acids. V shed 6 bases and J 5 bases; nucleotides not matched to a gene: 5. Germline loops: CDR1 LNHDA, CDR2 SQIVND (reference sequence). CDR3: CASSLQGGTEAFF. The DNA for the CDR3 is TGTGCCAGTAGCCTACAGGGGGGGACTGAAGCTTTCTTT. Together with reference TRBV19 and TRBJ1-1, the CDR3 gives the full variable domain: DGGITQSPKYLFRKEGQNVTLSCEQNLNHDAMYWYRQDPGQGLRLIYYSQIVNDFQKGDIAEGYSVSREKKESFPLTVTSAQKNPTAFYLCASSLQGGTEAFFGQGTRLTVV.

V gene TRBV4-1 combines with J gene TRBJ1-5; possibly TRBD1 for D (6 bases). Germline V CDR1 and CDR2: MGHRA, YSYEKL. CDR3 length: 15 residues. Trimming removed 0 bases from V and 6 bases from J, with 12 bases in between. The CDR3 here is CASSQDSQGSQPQHF. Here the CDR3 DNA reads TGCGCCAGCAGCCAAGATTCCCAGGGGAGTCAGCCCCAGCATTTT.

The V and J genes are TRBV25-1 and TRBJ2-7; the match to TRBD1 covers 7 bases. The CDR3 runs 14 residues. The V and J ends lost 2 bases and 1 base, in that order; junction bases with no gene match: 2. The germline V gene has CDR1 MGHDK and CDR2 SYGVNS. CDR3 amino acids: CASSEGQASYEQYF. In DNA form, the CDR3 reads TGTGCCAGCAGTGAAGGACAGGCTTCCTACGAGCAGTACTTC.

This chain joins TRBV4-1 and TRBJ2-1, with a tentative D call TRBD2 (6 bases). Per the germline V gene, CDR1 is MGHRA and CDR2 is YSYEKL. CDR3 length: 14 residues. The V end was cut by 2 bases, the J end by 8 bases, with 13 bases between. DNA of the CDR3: TGCGCCAGCAGCCAACCGGGACTCGCAGATGAGCAGTTCTTC. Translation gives CASSQPGLADEQFF.